These T cell receptor beta chains were read from a single sample in a study of cytomegalovirus exposure and HLA in healthy donors. Only in-frame clones appear in the TCRdb table, and some are missing; sequencing was by immunoSEQ multiplex PCR. The table shows approximately 210,000 clones, with 79% occurring only once. Sequencing was carried out using PBMCs. These receptors were taken from a girl aged 10 to 17 in good health and CMV-seropositive. Each CDR3 is given with its conserved first and last residue. The order of the fields is clone size, J gene, V gene, D gene, CDR3 protein, CDR3 DNA. A D gene is named only where the DNA matches it firmly. The size entry is marked missing in some rows and otherwise reads once, few, many or a size class.

NA | TRBJ1-2 | TRBV5-4 | TRBD1 | CASSWATGGGYTF | TGTGCCAGCAGCTGGGCGACAGGGGGAGGCTACACCTTC
few | TRBJ2-3 | TRBV6-6 | NA | CASSSGHLLSTDTQYF | TGTGCCAGCAGTTCGGGTCACTTATTGAGCACAGATACGCAGTATTTT
NA | TRBJ2-3 | TRBV19 | NA | CASRISRGTDTQYF | TGTGCCAGTAGAATCTCGCGGGGAACAGATACGCAGTATTTT
few | TRBJ1-1 | TRBV6-5 | NA | CASSYSRASKAFF | TGTGCCAGCAGTTACTCGCGAGCCTCCAAAGCTTTCTTT
few | TRBJ2-7 | TRBV5-1 | NA | CASSLEQGFHYEQYF | TGCGCCAGCAGCTTGGAGCAGGGCTTCCACTACGAGCAGTACTTC
few | TRBJ2-7 | TRBV27 | TRBD2 | CASSLTSGSYEQYF | TGTGCCAGCAGTTTGACTAGCGGGTCCTACGAGCAGTACTTC
NA | TRBJ1-4 | TRBV5-7 | TRBD1 | CASSLGRGQRKTVF | TGTGCCAGCAGCTTGGGGAGGGGGCAGCGAAAAACTGTTTTT
NA | TRBJ2-3 | TRBV21-1 | NA | CASSALTGTGATDTQYF | TGTGCCAGCAGCGCCCTTACCGGGACAGGGGCAACAGATACGCAGTATTTT
NA | TRBJ2-7 | TRBV11-3 | TRBD1 | CASSLGGTGTYEQYF | TGTGCCAGCAGCTTAGGCGGGACAGGAACCTACGAGCAGTACTTC
NA | TRBJ2-2 | TRBV6-5 | TRBD2 | CASKLAGGQTGELFF | TGTGCCAGCAAACTAGCGGGGGGGCAAACCGGGGAGCTGTTTTTT
NA | TRBJ2-3 | TRBV6-1 | NA | CASSEAGATVADTQYF | NA
NA | TRBJ2-7 | TRBV7-9 | NA | CASSPAGAHEQYF | TGTGCCAGCAGCCCCGCGGGGGCTCACGAGCAGTACTTC
NA | TRBJ2-1 | TRBV5-4 | TRBD2 | CASSISGGGSYNEQFF | TGTGCCAGCAGCATTAGCGGGGGGGGCTCCTACAATGAGCAGTTCTTC
NA | TRBJ1-1 | TRBV10-3 | NA | CAIREPATENTEAFF | TGTGCCATCAGAGAGCCAGCGACAGAGAACACTGAAGCTTTCTTT
NA | TRBJ2-7 | TRBV9 | NA | CASSVAGGALDEQYF | TGTGCCAGCAGCGTAGCAGGAGGGGCCCTTGACGAGCAGTACTTC
NA | TRBJ2-7 | TRBV7-6 | TRBD2 | CASSLVPSGGKDSYEQYF | TGTGCCAGCAGCTTAGTCCCTAGCGGGGGTAAAGACTCCTACGAGCAGTACTTC
NA | TRBJ1-1 | TRBV7-9 | TRBD1 | CASSPDRGLMNTEAFF | TGTGCCAGCAGCCCGGACAGGGGACTTATGAACACTGAAGCTTTCTTT
NA | TRBJ2-3 | TRBV2 | NA | CASSEEASPDTQYF | TGTGCCAGCTCTGAGGAAGCCTCACCCGATACGCAGTATTTT
NA | TRBJ2-7 | TRBV4-3 | NA | CASSQAEQGKFYEQYF | TGCGCCAGCAGCCAAGCCGAGCAGGGTAAGTTTTACGAGCAGTACTTC
few | TRBJ2-1 | TRBV7-2 | TRBD2 | CASSSTSGPYNEQFF | TGTGCCAGCAGCTCAACTAGCGGACCCTACAATGAGCAGTTCTTC
NA | TRBJ2-7 | TRBV6-6 | NA | CASPKEYEQYF | TGTGCCAGCCCGAAGGAGTACGAGCAGTACTTC
NA | TRBJ2-7 | TRBV6-6 | NA | CASSYSSDSPYEQYF | TGTGCCAGCAGTTACTCATCGGACAGCCCCTACGAGCAGTACTTC
once | TRBJ1-1 | TRBV1 | NA | CTSSREVGTGRAFF | TGCACCAGCAGCCGAGAGGTGGGGACAGGGAGAGCTTTCTTT
NA | TRBJ2-1 | TRBV5-4 | TRBD2 | CASSSEGLAGGRGFEQFF | TGTGCCAGCAGCTCCGAGGGACTAGCGGGGGGGAGGGGCTTTGAGCAGTTCTTC
NA | TRBJ1-2 | TRBV25-1 | NA | CASRTEGGSHGYTF | TGTGCCAGCAGGACTGAAGGTGGTTCTCATGGCTACACCTTC
NA | TRBJ2-1 | TRBV15 | TRBD1 | CATSRGTGGGNEQFF | TGTGCCACCAGCAGAGGAACAGGGGGAGGCAATGAGCAGTTCTTC
once | TRBJ1-2 | TRBV5-5 | TRBD1 | CASSYDRGLHGYTF | TGTGCCAGCAGCTATGACAGGGGGCTACATGGCTACACCTTC
NA | TRBJ2-2 | TRBV6-5 | TRBD1 | CASSTTGGYTGELFF | TGTGCCAGCAGTACGACAGGGGGGTACACCGGGGAGCTGTTTTTT
few | TRBJ1-2 | TRBV7-9 | NA | CGEQAFNYGYTF | TGTGGAGAGCAGGCTTTTAACTATGGCTACACCTTC
few | TRBJ2-7 | TRBV6-6 | TRBD1 | CASSYSDRDLSYEQYF | TGTGCCAGCAGTTACTCGGACAGGGACCTCTCCTACGAGCAGTACTTC
NA | TRBJ2-2 | TRBV2 | TRBD2 | CASRAGGLSGELFF | TGTGCCAGCCGGGCGGGGGGGCTTAGCGGGGAGCTGTTTTTT
NA | TRBJ1-1 | TRBV6-5 | NA | CASSYLAGGTEAFF | TGTGCCAGCAGTTACCTTGCGGGGGGGACTGAAGCTTTCTTT
NA | TRBJ2-7 | TRBV6-5 | NA | CASRHPGHSYEQYF | TGTGCCAGCAGGCATCCGGGACATTCCTACGAGCAGTACTTC
NA | TRBJ2-3 | TRBV21-1 | NA | CASSVRQERTDTQYF | TGTGCCAGCAGCGTGAGACAGGAGCGCACAGATACGCAGTATTTT
NA | TRBJ2-2 | TRBV30 | NA | CAWKGSGELFF | TGTGCCTGGAAGGGGTCCGGGGAGCTGTTTTTT
NA | TRBJ1-5 | TRBV12-5 | NA | CASGLVLGGSGNQPQHF | TGTGCTAGTGGTTTGGTACTGGGGGGTTCGGGCAATCAGCCCCAGCATTTT
NA | TRBJ2-3 | TRBV6-5 | NA | CASTKSGGPTDTQYF | TGTGCCAGCACGAAGTCGGGGGGCCCCACAGATACGCAGTATTTT
NA | TRBJ2-7 | TRBV2 | NA | CASSDPGLRYEQYF | TGTGCCAGCAGTGACCCAGGGCTTAGGTACGAGCAGTACTTC
NA | TRBJ1-2 | TRBV27 | NA | CASSSLTANYGYTF | TGTGCCAGCAGTTCGCTTACAGCTAACTATGGCTACACCTTC
NA | TRBJ1-5 | TRBV6-5 | NA | CASSRGQPNQPQHF | TGTGCCAGCAGTAGAGGGCAGCCCAATCAGCCCCAGCATTTT
NA | TRBJ2-7 | TRBV4-1 | NA | CASSQDRGLAPNEQYF | TGCGCCAGCAGCCAAGATCGCGGGCTAGCGCCCAACGAGCAGTACTTC
NA | TRBJ1-2 | TRBV25-1 | TRBD1 | CASRDRLGYTF | TGTGCCAGCAGGGACAGGCTTGGCTACACCTTC
NA | TRBJ1-5 | TRBV30 | TRBD1 | CAWSETGSDSNQPQHF | TGTGCCTGGAGTGAGACAGGGTCCGATAGCAATCAGCCCCAGCATTTT
NA | TRBJ2-1 | TRBV27 | TRBD2 | CASRPGLAGSNEQFF | TGTGCCAGCAGACCGGGACTAGCGGGGTCCAATGAGCAGTTCTTC
NA | TRBJ2-1 | TRBV6-5 | TRBD1 | CASSRGQGDNEQFF | TGTGCCAGCAGCCGGGGACAGGGAGACAATGAGCAGTTCTTC
NA | TRBJ2-3 | TRBV2 | NA | CASLNRGAGVGTDTQYF | TGTGCCAGCCTAAATAGGGGGGCGGGGGTGGGCACAGATACGCAGTATTTT
NA | TRBJ2-7 | TRBV5-5 | TRBD1 | CASSGGGWTGGNYEQYF | TGTGCCAGCAGCGGAGGGGGGTGGACAGGGGGCAACTACGAGCAGTACTTC
NA | TRBJ2-5 | TRBV4-1 | TRBD2 | CASSSSGGYEETQYF | TGCGCCAGCAGCTCCAGCGGGGGCTACGAAGAGACCCAGTACTTC
few | TRBJ2-7 | TRBV7-2 | TRBD1 | CASSPRRDRIISYEQYF | TGTGCCAGCAGCCCTCGTCGGGACAGGATAATCTCCTACGAGCAGTACTTC
NA | TRBJ1-3 | TRBV7-9 | NA | CASTPYAGNTIYF | TGTGCCAGCACCCCGTATGCTGGAAACACCATATATTTT
once | TRBJ2-5 | TRBV11-3 | TRBD2 | CASSSGLADQETQYF | TGTGCCAGCAGCTCGGGACTAGCGGATCAAGAGACCCAGTACTTC
NA | TRBJ1-2 | TRBV7-8 | TRBD1 | CASSLAGTGTNYGYTF | TGTGCCAGCAGCCTTGCCGGGACAGGGACCAACTATGGCTACACCTTC
once | TRBJ1-5 | TRBV4-3 | NA | CASSQERGNQPQHF | TGCGCCAGCAGCCAAGAACGGGGAAATCAGCCCCAGCATTTT
NA | TRBJ1-5 | TRBV5-6 | NA | CASSLQGPAQPQHF | TGTGCCAGCAGCTTACAGGGTCCGGCTCAGCCCCAGCATTTT
once | TRBJ1-4 | TRBV7-6 | NA | CASSLGRTDRNEKLFF | TGTGCCAGCAGCTTAGGGAGGACAGATCGTAATGAAAAACTGTTTTTT